The 25 T cell receptor beta chains presented below share a single source sample, sequenced in a study of cytomegalovirus exposure and HLA in healthy donors. It was with 60 Vbeta and 13 Jbeta primers that the PCR ran. Some clones are missing from TCRdb's copy, which holds only in-frame ones; the method was immunoSEQ multiplex PCR. The specimen's table records roughly 88,000 clones. Source material: PBMCs. These receptors came from a man aged 50 to 59 in good health and CMV-seropositive.

The rearrangement joins TRBV13 to TRBJ1-2, with TRBD1 identical over 7 bases. CDR3 length: 13 amino acids. V lost 8 bases to trimming and J lost 1 base; unmatched junction nucleotides: 4. The germline gives CDR1 PRHDT, CDR2 FYEKMQ (reference sequence). The CDR3 nucleotides are TGTGCCAGCGATAGGGGGCTTAACTATGGCTACACCTTC. Amino acid sequence: CASDRGLNYGYTF.

The chain has TRBV7-8 and TRBJ1-3; D remains ambiguous. CDR1 is SGHVS and CDR2 is FQNEAQ in the germline V gene. V lost 1 base and J 6 bases, leaving 13 bases between the germline ends. This CDR3 has 15 residues. The CDR3 loop is CASSLGLRISNTIYF. DNA for the CDR3: TGTGCCAGCAGCTTAGGGCTGAGGATTTCAAACACCATATATTTT.

V usage is TRBV27 and J usage is TRBJ2-7, with TRBD1 matching over 10 bases. Losses at the gene ends were 6 bases for V and 2 bases for J; bases not matched to a gene: 10. This CDR3 is 16 amino acids long. Germline assignment: CDR1 MNHEY and CDR2 SMNVEV (reference sequence). As DNA, the CDR3 is TGTGCCAGCAGCGTTTATCAGGGGACAGGGGCCTACGAGCAGTACTTC. Its protein is CASSVYQGTGAYEQYF.

This chain joins TRBV7-9 and TRBJ2-3, with D possibly being TRBD1 (6 bases). CDR3 length: 12 residues. The V gene lost 6 bases and the J gene lost 6 bases, with 10 bases spanning the gap. The germline gives CDR1 SEHNR, CDR2 FQNEAQ (reference sequence). Here the CDR3 DNA reads TGTGCCAGCAGTCCCCAGGGGGATACGCAGTATTTT. Encoded protein: CASSPQGDTQYF.

The chain has TRBV5-1 and TRBJ2-5; 7 nucleotides agree with TRBD1. Trimming removed 3 bases from V and 5 bases from J; junction bases left unmatched: 10. Germline CDR1 is SGHRS and CDR2 is YFSETQ. The CDR3 totals 15 residues. The CDR3 bases are TGCGCCAGCAGCTCGGACAGGTTGGGCCTGGAGACCCAGTACTTC. Its protein product is CASSSDRLGLETQYF.

The rearrangement uses TRBV6-4 and TRBJ2-3; D may be TRBD2 (6 bases). Looked up from germline, CDR1 is MRHNA and CDR2 is SNTAGT. Trimming pared 5 bases from V and 0 bases from J, leaving 12 bases between. The CDR3 spans 15 residues. The CDR3 DNA follows: TGTGCCAGCAGTCTTGGCGGGACTAGCACAGATACGCAGTATTTT. This gives the protein CASSLGGTSTDTQYF.

The chain employs TRBV11-3 and TRBJ2-3; 9 nucleotides agree with TRBD1. CDR3 size: 15 residues. In germline, CDR1 is SGHNT, CDR2 YENEEA. Trimming removed 3 bases from V and 6 bases from J; junction bases left unmatched: 7. CDR3 nucleotides: TGTGCCAGCAGCTTGGGGACAGGGCTGACCGATACGCAGTATTTT. Encoded protein: CASSLGTGLTDTQYF.

The chain joins TRBV30 to TRBJ1-5; unclear D gene. The V gene lost 5 bases and the J gene lost 6 bases, with 23 bases spanning the gap. Germline V lookup: CDR1 GTSNPN, CDR2 SVGIG (reference sequence). This CDR3 is 16 amino acids long. The CDR3 DNA reads as TGTGCCTGGGCGCCAGGTTCTCCTGGATCAGGTCAGCCCCAGCATTTT. Translated, it gives CAWAPGSPGSGQPQHF.

V usage is TRBV9 and J usage is TRBJ2-1; 8 bases match TRBD2. This CDR3 contains 15 residues. The V gene end was trimmed by 4 bases and the J gene end by 1 base; junction bases not matched to a gene: 4. Germline CDR1 SGDLS, CDR2 YYNGEE. The CDR3 DNA sequence: TGTGCCAGCAGCATTAGCGGGGCTTCCTACAATGAGCAGTTCTTC. It encodes CASSISGASYNEQFF.

The chain has TRBV5-5 and TRBJ2-7; TRBD2 aligns across 10 bases. Looked up from germline, CDR1 is SGHKS and CDR2 is YYEKEE (reference sequence). J gave up 5 bases and V 1 base, and 9 bases lay outside the gene matches. There are 16 residues in the CDR3. The CDR3 spells CASSLSVSGRYDEQYV. The CDR3 DNA follows: TGTGCCAGCAGCTTGTCGGTTAGCGGGAGGTACGACGAGCAGTACGTC.

V and J are TRBV29-1 and TRBJ2-1, with D maybe TRBD2 (6 bases). V was shortened by 2 bases and J by 4 bases, with 12 bases between the two germline ends. Germline assignment: CDR1 SQVTM and CDR2 ANQGSEA. The CDR3 sequence is 14 residues long. For the CDR3, the DNA is TGCAGCGTTGAAACAGCGGGTCTTTACAATGAGCAGTTCTTC. Residues: CSVETAGLYNEQFF.

CDR3 DNA sequence: TGTGCCAGCAGCGTAAGTGGGTCCGCTAGTCAGCCCCAGCATTTT. This sequence encodes CASSVSGSASQPQHF. This chain uses TRBV9 with TRBJ1-5; no reliable D call. From germline, CDR1 is SGDLS and CDR2 YYNGEE. V was shortened by 1 base and J by 6 bases, with 14 bases between the two germline ends. This CDR3 comprises 15 residues.

J is TRBJ2-2 and V is TRBV13; TRBD2 matches at 9 bases. Germline-derived CDR1 and CDR2 are PRHDT and FYEKMQ (reference sequence). The CDR3 length is 16 residues. V was clipped by 5 bases and J by 1 base; unmatched bases: 5. The CDR3 region is CASSGRLAENTGELFF. In nucleotides, the CDR3 is TGTGCCAGCAGCGGCCGACTAGCGGAGAACACCGGGGAGCTGTTTTTT.

The rearrangement links TRBV4-1 to TRBJ2-3; D is unresolved. The CDR3 extends over 11 amino acids. CDR1 is MGHRA, CDR2 YSYEKL, per germline. V dropped 2 bases and J dropped 6 bases, with 3 bases sitting between them. CDR3 loop: CASSQSDTQYF. CDR3 nucleotides: TGCGCCAGCAGCCAAAGCGATACGCAGTATTTT.

This chain joins TRBV7-2 and TRBJ2-4, with 13 bases aligning to TRBD2. Germline CDR1 and CDR2: SGHTA and FQGNSA. With V trimmed by 4 bases and J by 3 bases, 12 bases remained unmatched. This CDR3 contains 19 residues. Written as DNA, the CDR3 is TGTGCCAGCAGCTCCCGACTAGCGGGAGGCCCTAAGGGCAAAAACATTCAGTACTTC. Translated: CASSSRLAGGPKGKNIQYF. Full variable domain (remainder filled in from reference TRBV7-2 and TRBJ2-4): GAGVSQSPSNKVTEKGKDVELRCDPISGHTALYWYRQSLGQGLEFLIYFQGNSAPDKSGLPSDRFSAERTGGSVSTLTIQRTQQEDSAVYLCASSSRLAGGPKGKNIQYFGAGTRLSVL.

The chain carries TRBV7-9 and TRBJ1-2, with 9 positions matching TRBD1. The J segment lost 2 bases and the V segment lost 5 bases, leaving 6 bases of the junction unmatched. Germline CDR1 is SEHNR and CDR2 is FQNEAQ (reference sequence). The CDR3 contains 15 residues. DNA of the CDR3: TGTGCCAGCAGCCCCCGGACAGGGGCGAACTATGGCTACACCTTC. This sequence encodes CASSPRTGANYGYTF.

The V call is TRBV7-2, the J call TRBJ2-3; 11 positions match TRBD2. CDR1 is SGHTA, CDR2 FQGNSA, per germline. V shed 5 bases and J 1 base; nucleotides not matched to a gene: 11. This CDR3 is 18 amino acids long. The CDR3 reads CASSRIAGGPGGTDTQYF. CDR3 coding DNA: TGTGCCAGCAGCCGGATAGCGGGAGGGCCGGGGGGCACAGATACGCAGTATTTT.

The chain is built from TRBV18 and TRBJ2-5; D not resolved. The CDR3 covers 13 residues. The ends were cut back, 3 bases at V and 5 bases at J, with 10 bases in the middle. Per germline, CDR1 KGHSH and CDR2 LQKENI. CDR3 bases: TGTGCCAGCTCACCTCGGGTCGGGGAGACCCAGTACTTC. This translates into CASSPRVGETQYF.

The genes are TRBV9 and TRBJ2-1; 10 bases map to TRBD2. The ends lost 3 bases at V and 5 bases at J; junction bases unmatched: 5. The CDR3 sequence is 15 residues long. Germline CDR1 SGDLS, CDR2 YYNGEE. CDR3 nucleotide sequence: TGTGCCAGCAGCGCTAGCGGGAGTACGAACAATGAGCAGTTCTTC. Translating gives CASSASGSTNNEQFF.

The genes are TRBV6-5 and TRBJ2-5, with TRBD2 matching over 12 bases. V lost 4 bases, J lost 5 bases, and 2 bases stayed unmatched. Germline-derived CDR1 and CDR2 are MNHEY and SVGAGI. The CDR3 is 14 residues long. The CDR3, as DNA: TGTGCCAGCAGTTCGGGACTAGCGGGCGAGACCCAGTACTTC. This translates into CASSSGLAGETQYF.

This rearrangement joins TRBV4-3 to TRBJ1-2, with D hard to call. Germline CDR1 reads LGHNA; CDR2 reads YSLEER. The CDR3 runs 15 residues. With 4 bases removed from V and 0 bases from J, the gap between germline ends came to 12 bases. This CDR3 reads CASSPLKEANYGYTF. The CDR3 DNA sequence: TGCGCCAGCAGCCCTTTGAAGGAGGCTAACTATGGCTACACCTTC.

The J gene is TRBJ1-5, the V gene TRBV18; TRBD1 is a possible D gene (6 bases). CDR3 size: 16 residues. Germline CDR1 is KGHSH and CDR2 is LQKENI. V lost 3 bases and J 2 bases, leaving 14 bases between the germline ends. CDR3 DNA: TGTGCCAGCTCACCTACAACAGGGATGGGCAATCAGCCCCAGCATTTT. Its translation is CASSPTTGMGNQPQHF.

The rearrangement uses TRBV29-1 and TRBJ1-2, with TRBD1 identical over 8 bases. The CDR3 sequence is 14 residues long. The junction had 11 bases not matched to a gene; V was cut back by 6 bases and J by 5 bases. Per the germline V gene, CDR1 is SQVTM and CDR2 is ANQGSEA. The CDR3 DNA is TGCAGCGTACCCAGACAGGGGAGTGTTTATGGCTACACCTTC. This sequence encodes CSVPRQGSVYGYTF.

The gene calls are TRBV29-1 and TRBJ2-7; D remains ambiguous. The V gene lost 6 bases and the J gene lost 3 bases, with 9 bases spanning the gap. This CDR3 comprises 11 residues. Germline V lookup: CDR1 SQVTM, CDR2 ANQGSEA. CDR3 DNA sequence: TGCAGCGTAATAAACAGCTACGAGCAGTACTTC. Encoded protein: CSVINSYEQYF.

The rearrangement joins TRBV7-2 to TRBJ2-1; 8 positions agree with TRBD1. Germline V gene sequence: CDR1 SGHTA, CDR2 FQGNSA. Trimming took 2 bases from V and 9 from J; bases not matched to a gene: 6. The CDR3 has 14 amino acids. This chain's CDR3 is CASSLSRGLSEQFF. The CDR3 DNA sequence: TGTGCCAGCAGCTTAAGCAGGGGGCTGAGTGAGCAGTTCTTC.